The 19 T cell receptor beta chains listed next were all sequenced from one sample in a study of radiotherapy plus CTLA-4 blockade in lung cancer. This table comes from immunoSEQ multiplex PCR, and its TCRdb copy is limited to in-frame clones, with some not included. Of over 100,000 clones listed, roughly 86% were seen once; the top ten hold 3.3%. The source was peripheral blood, collected from a patient treated with radiotherapy plus ipilimumab. The receptor source for this set is a human donor with non-small cell lung cancer that progressed on radiotherapy plus ipilimumab. Some clones in this sample may be carry-over from other donors' samples.

This clone was seen just once. The CDR3 protein is CASSSLNRGTLEQYF. CDR3 nucleotides: TGTGCCAGCAGCAGCTTAAACAGGGGGACCCTCGAGCAGTACTTC. The chain has TRBV21-1 and TRBJ2-7; TRBD1 reflects the table's D call only, with no check against the DNA. TRBV21-1 is annotated as a pseudogene. The CDR3 length is 15 residues.

The V gene is TRBV30, the J gene TRBJ1-1, with D unclear. CDR3 length: 14 residues. Germline CDR1 is GTSNPN and CDR2 is SVGIG (reference sequence). V was pared by 0 bases and J by 1 base, with 9 bases between. The CDR3 DNA is TGTGCCTGGAGTGTTCGCATCCCGAACACTGAAGCTTTCTTT. This sequence encodes CAWSVRIPNTEAFF.

The V gene is TRBV11-2, the J gene TRBJ2-7; perhaps TRBD2 as D (6 bases). Germline CDR1 is SGHAT and CDR2 is FQNNGV. The CDR3 length is 14 residues. Trimming took off 4 bases at V and 2 bases at J, with 12 bases between the two ends. The chain's CDR3 is CASSSRLVPYEQYF. The DNA of the CDR3 is TGTGCCAGCAGCTCAAGACTAGTGCCCTACGAGCAGTACTTC.

The chain carries TRBV27 and TRBJ1-6; TRBD1 matches at 8 bases. CDR1 and CDR2 (germline): MNHEY, SMNVEV (reference sequence). J gave up 10 bases and V 1 base, and 6 bases lay outside the gene matches. The CDR3 is 15 residues long. This CDR3 is CASSLYAGGKSPLHF. In DNA, the CDR3 is TGTGCCAGCAGTTTATATGCAGGGGGCAAATCACCCCTCCACTTT.

This chain connects TRBV28 to TRBJ2-7; tentative D call: TRBD1 (7 bases). Germline CDR1 and CDR2: MDHEN and SYDVKM. Trimming took 5 bases from V and 0 from J, leaving 17 bases between them. This CDR3 spans 16 amino acids. The chain's CDR3 is CASSIPGDRASYEQYF. The CDR3 DNA follows: TGTGCCAGCAGTATCCCGGGGGACAGAGCCTCCTACGAGCAGTACTTC.

The chain combines TRBV27 with TRBJ1-1, with D possibly matching TRBD1 (6 bases). V lost 6 bases, J lost 0 bases, and 17 bases lay in between. Germline loops: CDR1 MNHEY, CDR2 SMNVEV (reference sequence). The CDR3 sequence is 16 residues long. In DNA form, the CDR3 reads TGTGCCAGCAGCTCGTACGGGACACAACTGAACACTGAAGCTTTCTTT. Translated: CASSSYGTQLNTEAFF.

This clone appeared a single time. V and J are TRBV6-5 and TRBJ1-1; D remains ambiguous. CDR1 and CDR2 (germline): MNHEY, SVGAGI. V lost 4 bases and J lost 3, with 9 bases in between. The CDR3 covers 13 residues. CDR3 DNA: TGTGCCAGCAGTTTACGTAAACACACTGAAGCTTTCTTT. Residues: CASSLRKHTEAFF.

The rearrangement links TRBV19 to TRBJ2-1, with D hard to call. Trimming cost V 0 bases and J 0 bases, with 6 bases left between them. Germline V gives CDR1 LNHDA, CDR2 SQIVND (reference sequence). This CDR3 comprises 15 residues. CDR3 in DNA: TGTGCCAGTAGTATAGAGGCAAACTCCTACAATGAGCAGTTCTTC. It yields the protein CASSIEANSYNEQFF.

The rearrangement joins TRBV10-3 to TRBJ2-1, with D perhaps TRBD2 (5 bases). Germline lookup yields CDR1 ENHRY and CDR2 SYGVKD. Trimming took 8 bases from V and 5 from J, leaving 22 bases between them. The CDR3 covers 16 residues. Here the CDR3 reads CAIGKSRPPTNNEQFF. The DNA of the CDR3 is TGTGCCATCGGTAAAAGCAGGCCACCGACTAACAATGAGCAGTTCTTC.

The chain carries TRBV5-5 and TRBJ1-5; D is unresolved. V was trimmed by 4 bases and J by 6 bases, leaving 5 bases between them. This CDR3 spans 11 amino acids. CDR1 SGHKS and CDR2 YYEKEE come from the germline V gene (reference sequence). The CDR3 coding sequence is TGTGCCAGCAGCGTGGTTCAGCCCCAGCATTTT. Amino acids: CASSVVQPQHF. Drawing the rest from reference TRBV5-5 and TRBJ1-5, the complete variable domain is DAGVTQSPTHLIKTRGQQVTLRCSPISGHKSVSWYQQVLGQGPQFIFQYYEKEERGRGNFPDRFSARQFPNYSSELNVNALLLGDSALYLCASSVVQPQHFGDGTRLSIL.

The chain employs TRBV28 and TRBJ2-7, with TRBD2 matching 8 bases. CDR1 is MDHEN and CDR2 is SYDVKM in the germline V gene. The CDR3 runs to 15 residues. V shed 5 bases, J shed 5 bases, and the junction held 11 bases outside the gene matches. The DNA for the CDR3 is TGTGCCAGCAGTATCCCCGGACTAGCTATAAACGAGCAGTACTTC. Translation: CASSIPGLAINEQYF. Combining the CDR3 with reference TRBV28 and TRBJ2-7 gives the whole variable domain DVKVTQSSRYLVKRTGEKVFLECVQDMDHENMFWYRQDPGLGLRLIYFSYDVKMKEKGDIPEGYSVSREKKERFSLILESASTNQTSMYLCASSIPGLAINEQYFGPGTRLTVT.

In DNA, the CDR3 is TGTGCCAGCACGGCACACCAGCGGGATGGGACCCAGTACTTC. This gives the protein CASTAHQRDGTQYF. This chain links TRBV6-1 with TRBJ2-5, with 7 bases lining up with TRBD2. The CDR3 loop spans 14 amino acids. CDR1 and CDR2 from the germline V gene are MNHNS and SASEGT. The V gene end was trimmed by 7 bases and the J gene end by 7 bases; junction bases not matched to a gene: 12.

The chain joins TRBV11-3 to TRBJ2-1; D gene ambiguous. V gave up 6 bases and J gave up 0 bases, with 6 bases separating them. The germline gives CDR1 SGHNT, CDR2 YENEEA. The CDR3 has 13 amino acids. The CDR3 nucleotides are TGTGCCAGCAGTCGAGGCTCCTACAATGAGCAGTTCTTC. Its protein product is CASSRGSYNEQFF.

This chain links TRBV6-1 with TRBJ2-1; D call uncertain. The germline CDR1 and CDR2 sequences are MNHNS and SASEGT. The V end lost 5 bases, the J end lost 2 bases, and 10 bases lay between the germline ends. The length of the CDR3 is 14 residues. The CDR3 sequence: CASSKDGAYNEQFF. CDR3 nucleotide sequence: TGTGCCAGCAGTAAAGACGGTGCCTACAATGAGCAGTTCTTC.

The chain is built from TRBV11-3 and TRBJ2-1; 8 bases match TRBD1. This CDR3 has 15 amino acids. Germline V lookup: CDR1 SGHNT, CDR2 YENEEA. Trimming removed 5 bases from V and 5 bases from J; junction bases left unmatched: 8. The CDR3, as DNA: TGTGCCAGCAGCCTACGACAGGGGTTGAACAATGAGCAGTTCTTC. It yields the protein CASSLRQGLNNEQFF.

The chain employs TRBV4-1 and TRBJ1-6; 7 bases map to TRBD1. The germline CDR1 and CDR2 sequences are MGHRA and YSYEKL. Trimming cost V 0 bases and J 8 bases; bases outside gene matches: 4. This CDR3 has 15 residues. The CDR3 DNA reads TGCGCCAGCAGCCAAGATCAACAGGGGTATTCACCCCTCCACTTT. This sequence encodes CASSQDQQGYSPLHF.

The genes are TRBV2 and TRBJ1-5; the D gene is possibly TRBD1 (5 bases). From germline, CDR1 is SNHLY and CDR2 FYNNEI. CDR3 length: 14 amino acids. Between the trimmed V and J ends, which lost 6 bases and 6 bases, there was a span of 15 bases. The DNA of the CDR3 is TGTGCCAGCAGGGACATCGGGGCGGGTCAGCCCCAGCATTTT. Protein product: CASRDIGAGQPQHF.

V gene TRBV5-6 combines with J gene TRBJ2-3; no clear D. Trimming cost V 0 bases and J 2 bases, with 7 bases left between them. The CDR3 is made up of 14 amino acids. Germline values: CDR1 SGHDT, CDR2 YYEEEE. Here the CDR3 reads CASSLGFATDTQYF. The CDR3 nucleotides read TGTGCCAGCAGCTTGGGATTCGCCACAGATACGCAGTATTTT.

The chain has TRBV11-3 and TRBJ2-3; no firm D call. CDR1 is SGHNT, CDR2 YENEEA, per germline. V lost 4 bases and J 7 bases, leaving 12 bases between the germline ends. The CDR3 has 13 residues. For the CDR3, the DNA is TGTGCCAGCAGCTCCGGACCCCCATATACGCAGTATTTT. It specifies CASSSGPPYTQYF.